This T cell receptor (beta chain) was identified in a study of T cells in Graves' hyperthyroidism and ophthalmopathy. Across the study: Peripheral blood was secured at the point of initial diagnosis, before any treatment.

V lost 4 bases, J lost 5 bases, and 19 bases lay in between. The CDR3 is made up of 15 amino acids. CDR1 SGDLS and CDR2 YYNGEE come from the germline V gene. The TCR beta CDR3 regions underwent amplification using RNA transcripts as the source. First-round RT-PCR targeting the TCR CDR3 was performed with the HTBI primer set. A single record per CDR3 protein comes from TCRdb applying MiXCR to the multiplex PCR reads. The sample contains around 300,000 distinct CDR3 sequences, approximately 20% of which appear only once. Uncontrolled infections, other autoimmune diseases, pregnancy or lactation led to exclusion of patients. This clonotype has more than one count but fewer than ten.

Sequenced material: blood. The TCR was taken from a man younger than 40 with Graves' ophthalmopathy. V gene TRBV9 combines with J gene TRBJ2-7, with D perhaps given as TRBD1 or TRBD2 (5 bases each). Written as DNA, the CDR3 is TGTGCCAGCAGCCTTAGGGTCGGCAGGGACGACGAGCAGTACTTC. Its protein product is CASSLRVGRDDEQYF.